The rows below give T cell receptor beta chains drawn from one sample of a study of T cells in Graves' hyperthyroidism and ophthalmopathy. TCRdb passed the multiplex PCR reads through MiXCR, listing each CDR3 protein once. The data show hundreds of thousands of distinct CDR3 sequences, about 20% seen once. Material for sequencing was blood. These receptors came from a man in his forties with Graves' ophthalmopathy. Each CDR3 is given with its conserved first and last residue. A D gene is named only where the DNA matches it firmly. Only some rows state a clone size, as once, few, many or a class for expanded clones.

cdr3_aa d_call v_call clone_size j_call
CSAGDSSKPGNTIYF NA TRBV20-1 NA TRBJ1-3
CASSDLGTGGFNSPLHF TRBD1 TRBV5-5 NA TRBJ1-6
CASTGGRETQYF TRBD2 TRBV10-2 few TRBJ2-5
CASQALPGLRDEQFF NA TRBV6-2/TRBV6-3 few TRBJ2-1
CASGPGTGLLETQYF TRBD1 TRBV12-5 few TRBJ2-5
CSASGGEVRTDTQYF NA TRBV20-1 many TRBJ2-3
CSARETGRPQHF NA TRBV20-1 few TRBJ1-5
CSAGRTSGGAYEQFF TRBD2 TRBV20-1 many TRBJ2-1
CASSPKAGGSYNEQFF TRBD2 TRBV27 NA TRBJ2-1
CASSPTVTGGYEQYF TRBD1 TRBV14 NA TRBJ2-7
CASTPLTTSGANTGELFF TRBD2 TRBV27 few TRBJ2-2
CASSLEGTGGTEAFF TRBD1 TRBV13 many TRBJ1-1
CASSLRTGGMNTEAFF TRBD1 TRBV11-3 NA TRBJ1-1
CASSYNTGELFF NA TRBV27 few TRBJ2-2
CASEPGTGFYGYTF TRBD1 TRBV6-1 few TRBJ1-2
CSATGQNQETQYF NA TRBV20-1 few TRBJ2-5
CASSPSGTGGFAGNQPQHF TRBD1 TRBV18 NA TRBJ1-5
CASSLYSVLGPEGSKNEQFF NA TRBV11-3 NA TRBJ2-1
CASSFLAGMGANEQFF TRBD2 TRBV7-3 many TRBJ2-1
CSVTGMAGNTEAFF NA TRBV29-1 few TRBJ1-1
CASSLRTGSNTEELFF TRBD1 TRBV4-1 NA TRBJ2-2
CASTTRQRTNYGYTF NA TRBV19 NA TRBJ1-2
CASSLGGQTTQYF NA TRBV13 NA TRBJ2-5
CASSSDLLLGLAGAGELFF TRBD2 TRBV28 NA TRBJ2-2
CASSVGPGGLVGTDTQYF TRBD2 TRBV9 NA TRBJ2-3
CATRGPWTEAFF TRBD1 TRBV28 NA TRBJ1-1
CATTPGQGRSKNIQYF TRBD1 TRBV6-1 few TRBJ2-4
CASRASGGAEAFF NA TRBV19 few TRBJ1-1
CASSIGRGQLNEQFF TRBD1 TRBV19 few TRBJ2-1
CSASGQETQYF NA TRBV20-1 many TRBJ2-5
CASSQGQPAKNIQYF TRBD1 TRBV6-1 once TRBJ2-4
CASSVGGQGGTEAFF TRBD1 TRBV9 few TRBJ1-1
CASTSLPGTSSYEQYF NA TRBV5-1 NA TRBJ2-7